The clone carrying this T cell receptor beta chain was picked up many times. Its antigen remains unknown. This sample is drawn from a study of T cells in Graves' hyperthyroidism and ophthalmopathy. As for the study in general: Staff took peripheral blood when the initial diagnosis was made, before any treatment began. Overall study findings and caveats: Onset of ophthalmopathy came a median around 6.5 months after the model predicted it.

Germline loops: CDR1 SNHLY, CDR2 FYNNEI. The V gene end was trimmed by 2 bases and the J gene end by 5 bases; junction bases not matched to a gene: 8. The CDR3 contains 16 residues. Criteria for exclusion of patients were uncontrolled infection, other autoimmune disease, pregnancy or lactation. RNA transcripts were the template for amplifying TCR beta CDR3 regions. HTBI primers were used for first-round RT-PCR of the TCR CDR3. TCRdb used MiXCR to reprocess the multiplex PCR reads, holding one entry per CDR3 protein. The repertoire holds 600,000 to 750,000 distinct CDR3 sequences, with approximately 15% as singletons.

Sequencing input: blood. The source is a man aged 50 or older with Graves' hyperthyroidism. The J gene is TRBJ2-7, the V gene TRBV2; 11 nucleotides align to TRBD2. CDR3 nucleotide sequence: TGTGCCAGCAGTGAACAGGCTAGCGGGAGGAGGAACGAGCAGTACTTC. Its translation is CASSEQASGRRNEQYF.